This T cell receptor beta chain was observed in a study of cytomegalovirus exposure and HLA in healthy donors. 60 Vbeta and 13 Jbeta primers were used in PCR. Measured with immunoSEQ multiplex PCR; TCRdb has only the in-frame clones, and not every one. There are some 100,000 clones in the sample; around 80% occur only once, and approximately 4.2% lies in the top ten. This CDR3 spans 18 amino acids. V lost 2 bases, J lost 0 bases, and 10 bases stayed unmatched. CDR1 and CDR2 from the germline V gene are ENHRY and SYGVKD. About this clone: Its antigen is not identified.

The study, taken as a whole, reports: HLA alleles were associated with some 17,000 TCR beta sequences in a later analysis at 0.05 false discovery rate. Later on, analysis showed that most CMV-associated TCR beta chains appeared to be HLA-restricted. As a later analysis showed, a missense DCLRE1C variant was linked to trimming of TCR beta V- and J-genes.

The rearrangement uses TRBV10-3 and TRBJ2-7; TRBD2 matches at 10 bases. The sample comprised PBMCs. The origin of this receptor is a female donor in good health and CMV-seropositive. CDR3 bases: TGTGCCATCAGTGAGGGCCAAGCGGGAGGGGACAGCTCCTACGAGCAGTACTTC. This encodes CAISEGQAGGDSSYEQYF.